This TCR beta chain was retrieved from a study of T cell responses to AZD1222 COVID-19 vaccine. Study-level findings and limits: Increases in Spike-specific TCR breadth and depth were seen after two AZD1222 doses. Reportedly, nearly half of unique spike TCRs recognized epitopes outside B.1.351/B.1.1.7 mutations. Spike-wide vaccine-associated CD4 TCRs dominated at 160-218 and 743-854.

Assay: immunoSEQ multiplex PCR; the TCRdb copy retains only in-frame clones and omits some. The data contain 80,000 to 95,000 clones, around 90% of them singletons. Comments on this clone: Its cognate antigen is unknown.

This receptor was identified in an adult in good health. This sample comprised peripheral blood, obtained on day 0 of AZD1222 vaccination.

The CDR3 protein is CASSSPPRVQYGYTF. The DNA of the CDR3 is TGTGCCAGCAGCAGCCCGCCCAGGGTCCAATATGGCTACACCTTC. The chain combines TRBV28 with TRBJ1-2, with D possibly matching TRBD1 (5 bases). Germline CDR1 and CDR2: MDHEN and SYDVKM. V was clipped by 6 bases and J by 5 bases, with 19 bases between them. This CDR3 comprises 15 residues.